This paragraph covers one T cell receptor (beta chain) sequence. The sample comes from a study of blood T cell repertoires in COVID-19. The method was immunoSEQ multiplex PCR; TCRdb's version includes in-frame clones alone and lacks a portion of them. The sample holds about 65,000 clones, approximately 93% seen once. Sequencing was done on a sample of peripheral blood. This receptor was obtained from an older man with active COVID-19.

The CDR3 loop is CASSTLTTPGTSGGNEQFF. CDR3 sequence (DNA): TGTGCCAGCAGCACACTAACCACTCCCGGGACTAGCGGGGGAAATGAGCAGTTCTTC. The chain joins TRBV13 to TRBJ2-1; 14 nucleotides match TRBD2. Per the germline V gene, CDR1 is PRHDT and CDR2 is FYEKMQ (reference sequence). J lost 7 bases, V lost 5 bases, and 16 bases had no gene match. The CDR3 spans 19 residues.